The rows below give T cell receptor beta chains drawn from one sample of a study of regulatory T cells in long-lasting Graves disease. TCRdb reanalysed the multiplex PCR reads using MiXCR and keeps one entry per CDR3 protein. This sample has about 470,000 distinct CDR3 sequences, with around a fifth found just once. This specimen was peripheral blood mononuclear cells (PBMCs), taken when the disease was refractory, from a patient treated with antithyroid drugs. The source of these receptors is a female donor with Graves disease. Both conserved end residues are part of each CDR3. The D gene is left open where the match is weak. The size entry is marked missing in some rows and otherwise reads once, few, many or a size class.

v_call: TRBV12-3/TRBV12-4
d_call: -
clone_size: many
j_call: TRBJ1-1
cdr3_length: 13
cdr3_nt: TGTGCCAGCAGTTTGGACGGGGGGCTGGGAGCTTTCTTT
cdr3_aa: CASSLDGGLGAFF

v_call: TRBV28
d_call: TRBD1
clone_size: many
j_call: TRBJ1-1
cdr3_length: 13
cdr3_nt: TGTGCCAGCAGGCCAGACAGGGTGACTGAAGCTTTCTTT
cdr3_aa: CASRPDRVTEAFF

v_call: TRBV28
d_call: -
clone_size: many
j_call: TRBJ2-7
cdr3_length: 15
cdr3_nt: TGTGCCAGCAGTTTTCGTGGGGCGAGCTCCTACGAGCAGTACTTC
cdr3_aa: CASSFRGASSYEQYF

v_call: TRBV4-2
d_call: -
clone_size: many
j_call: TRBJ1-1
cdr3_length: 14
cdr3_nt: TGTGCCAGCAGCGTAACGGGAGGCGACACTGAAGCTTTCTTT
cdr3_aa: CASSVTGGDTEAFF

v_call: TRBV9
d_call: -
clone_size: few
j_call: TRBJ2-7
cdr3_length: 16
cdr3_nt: TGTGCCAGCAGCGTAGAAATGACAGCTTACCCCTACGAGCAGTACTTC
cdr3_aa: CASSVEMTAYPYEQYF

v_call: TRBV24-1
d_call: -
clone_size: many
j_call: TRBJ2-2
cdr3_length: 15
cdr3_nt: TGTGCCACCAGTGGCGGGGGCTCGAACACCGGGGAGCTGTTTTTT
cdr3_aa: CATSGGGSNTGELFF

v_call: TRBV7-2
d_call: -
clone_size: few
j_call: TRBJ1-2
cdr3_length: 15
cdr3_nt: TGTGCCAGCAGCGTAGGGAAGGAGGACGTCTATGGCTACACCTTC
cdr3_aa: CASSVGKEDVYGYTF

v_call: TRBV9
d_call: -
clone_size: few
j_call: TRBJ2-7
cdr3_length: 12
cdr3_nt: TGTGCCAGCAGCGCGGAGGATTCAAGGCTGTACTTC
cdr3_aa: CASSAEDSRLYF

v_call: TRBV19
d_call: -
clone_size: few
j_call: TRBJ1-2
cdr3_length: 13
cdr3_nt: TGTGCCAGTAGTATAGCAACTAACTATGGCTACACCTTC
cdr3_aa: CASSIATNYGYTF

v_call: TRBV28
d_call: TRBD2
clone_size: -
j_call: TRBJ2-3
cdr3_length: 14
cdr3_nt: TGTGCCAGCAGTTTTCTTGGGACTACAAATACGCAGTATTTT
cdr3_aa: CASSFLGTTNTQYF

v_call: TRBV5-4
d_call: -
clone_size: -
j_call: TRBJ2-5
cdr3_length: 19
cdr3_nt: TGTGCCAGCAGCTTGGTGATAACCGTTCGTATGGGGGAACAAGAGACCCAGTACTTC
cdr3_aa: CASSLVITVRMGEQETQYF

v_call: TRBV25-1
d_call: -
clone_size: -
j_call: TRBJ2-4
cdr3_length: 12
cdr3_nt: TGTGCCAGCAGAGGGGGGAGAAACATTCAGTACTTC
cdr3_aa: CASRGGRNIQYF

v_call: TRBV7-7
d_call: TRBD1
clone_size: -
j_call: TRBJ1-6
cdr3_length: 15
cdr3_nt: TGTGCTAACCGGGACAGGGACCGGTTTAATTCACCCCTCCACTTT
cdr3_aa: CANRDRDRFNSPLHF

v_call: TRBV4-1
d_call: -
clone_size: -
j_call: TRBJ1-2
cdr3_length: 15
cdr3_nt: TGCGCCAGCAGCCAAGTGATCGCAGAATCCCGGGGCTACACCTTC
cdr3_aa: CASSQVIAESRGYTF

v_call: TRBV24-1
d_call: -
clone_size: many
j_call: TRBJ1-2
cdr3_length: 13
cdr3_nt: TGTGCCACCAGTGGGCAGCTAGACTATGGCTACACCTTC
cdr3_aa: CATSGQLDYGYTF

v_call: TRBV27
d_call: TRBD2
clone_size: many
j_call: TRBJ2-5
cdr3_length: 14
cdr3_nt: TGTGCCAGCAGCAGAGCGGGAGAGCGGGAGACCCAGTACTTC
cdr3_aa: CASSRAGERETQYF

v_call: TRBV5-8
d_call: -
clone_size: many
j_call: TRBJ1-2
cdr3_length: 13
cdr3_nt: TGTGCCAGCAGCTTGGCCAAGGGAGGTGGCTACACCTTC
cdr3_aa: CASSLAKGGGYTF

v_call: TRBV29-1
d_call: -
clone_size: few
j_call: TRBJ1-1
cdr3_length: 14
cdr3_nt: TGCAGCGTACTATCCCTCGGGATGGACACTGAAGCTTTCTTT
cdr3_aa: CSVLSLGMDTEAFF

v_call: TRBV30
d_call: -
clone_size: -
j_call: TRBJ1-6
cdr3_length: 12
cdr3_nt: TGTGCCTGGTCGAAGTTTCTTACGCCCCTCCACTTT
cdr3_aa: CAWSKFLTPLHF

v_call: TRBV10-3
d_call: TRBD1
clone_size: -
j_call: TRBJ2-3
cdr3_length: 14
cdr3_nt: TGTGCCACGGGGGACAGGGGGAGAACAGATACGCAGTATTTT
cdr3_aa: CATGDRGRTDTQYF

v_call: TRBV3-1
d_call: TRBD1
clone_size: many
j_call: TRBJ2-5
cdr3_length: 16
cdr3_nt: TGTGCCAGCAGCCAAGACCGCAGGGGGAGAAGTGAGACCCAGTACTTC
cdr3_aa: CASSQDRRGRSETQYF

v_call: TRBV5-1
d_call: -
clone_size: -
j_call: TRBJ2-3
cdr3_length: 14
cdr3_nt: TGCGCCAGCAGCTTGGGGACCTCTTCAGATACGCAGTATTTT
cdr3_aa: CASSLGTSSDTQYF

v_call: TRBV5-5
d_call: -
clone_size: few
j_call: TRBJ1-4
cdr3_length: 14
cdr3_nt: TGTGCCAGCGGACCCGGGGTCGCGGGGGAAAAACTGTTTTTT
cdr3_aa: CASGPGVAGEKLFF

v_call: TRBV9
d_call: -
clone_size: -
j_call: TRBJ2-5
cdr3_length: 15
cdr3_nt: TGTGCCAGCAGCGTAGAAACAGAAGCTCAAGAGACCCAGTACTTC
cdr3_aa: CASSVETEAQETQYF

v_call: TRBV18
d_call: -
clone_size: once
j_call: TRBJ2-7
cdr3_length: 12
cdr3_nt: TGTGCCAGCTCACGATTAACAGGGGAGCAGTACTTC
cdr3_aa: CASSRLTGEQYF

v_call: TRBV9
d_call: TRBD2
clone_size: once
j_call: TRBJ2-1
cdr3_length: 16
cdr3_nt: TGTGCCAGCAGCGTTGGACTAGCGGGAGGGTCGGTTGAGCAGTTCTTC
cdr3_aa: CASSVGLAGGSVEQFF

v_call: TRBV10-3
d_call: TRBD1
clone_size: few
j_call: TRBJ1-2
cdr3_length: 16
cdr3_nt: TGTGCCATCAGTCCAGACAGGGGGCCTCCCCCCCATGGCTACACCTTC
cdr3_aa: CAISPDRGPPPHGYTF

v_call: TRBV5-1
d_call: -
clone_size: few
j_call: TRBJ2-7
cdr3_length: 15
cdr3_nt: TGCGCCAGCAGCTCCTCGGCTGGGGTATCCTACGAGCAGTACTTC
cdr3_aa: CASSSSAGVSYEQYF

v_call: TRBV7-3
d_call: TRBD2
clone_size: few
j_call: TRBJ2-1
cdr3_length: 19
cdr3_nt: TGTGCCAGCAGCCAAGGGTATCGGGGTATAGCGGGACTCAACAATGAGCAGTTCTTC
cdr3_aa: CASSQGYRGIAGLNNEQFF

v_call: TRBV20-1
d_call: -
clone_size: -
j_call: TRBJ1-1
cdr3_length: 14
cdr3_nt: TGCAGTGTTTCGGGGGAGGGGATCCTTATAGATGCTTTCTTT
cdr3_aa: CSVSGEGILIDAFF

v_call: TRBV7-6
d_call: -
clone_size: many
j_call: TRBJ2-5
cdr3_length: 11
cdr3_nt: TGTGCCAGCACCACCCAAGAGACCCAGTACTTC
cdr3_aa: CASTTQETQYF

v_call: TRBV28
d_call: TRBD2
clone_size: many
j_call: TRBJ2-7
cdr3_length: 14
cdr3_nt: TGTGCCAGCAGCTTTAGCGGGGGATCCTACGAGCAGTACTTC
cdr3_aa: CASSFSGGSYEQYF

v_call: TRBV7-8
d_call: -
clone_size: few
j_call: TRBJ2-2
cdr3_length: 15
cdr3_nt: TGTGCCAGCAGCCTCCCCGGGGGTATCACCGGGGAGCTGTTTTTT
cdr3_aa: CASSLPGGITGELFF

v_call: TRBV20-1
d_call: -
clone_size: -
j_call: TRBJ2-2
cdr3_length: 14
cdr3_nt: TGCAGTGCAAAGGCGGAGGGGAACACCGGGGAGCTGTTTTTT
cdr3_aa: CSAKAEGNTGELFF

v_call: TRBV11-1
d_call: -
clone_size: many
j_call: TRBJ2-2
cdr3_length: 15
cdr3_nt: TGTGCCAGCAGCTTATGGGTCAGCTCCGCGGGGGAGCTGTTTTTT
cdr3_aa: CASSLWVSSAGELFF

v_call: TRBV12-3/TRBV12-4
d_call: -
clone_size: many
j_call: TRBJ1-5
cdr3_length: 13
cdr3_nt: TGTGCCAGCAGCTGGACGGTTGATCAGCCCCAGCATTTT
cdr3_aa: CASSWTVDQPQHF

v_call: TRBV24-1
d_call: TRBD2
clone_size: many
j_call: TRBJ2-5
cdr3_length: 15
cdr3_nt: TGTGCCACCAGTGAAAGCGGGGGGGCCGGAGAGACCCAGTACTTC
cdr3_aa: CATSESGGAGETQYF

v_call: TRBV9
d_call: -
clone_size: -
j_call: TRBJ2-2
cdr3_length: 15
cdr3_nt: TGTGCCAGCAGCGTCGGAGGACTGAACACCGGGGAGCTGTTTTTT
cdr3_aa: CASSVGGLNTGELFF

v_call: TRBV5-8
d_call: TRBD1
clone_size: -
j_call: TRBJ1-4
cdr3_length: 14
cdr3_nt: TGTGCCAGCAGCCGGGGACAGGGGGCGGAAAAACTGTTTTTT
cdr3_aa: CASSRGQGAEKLFF

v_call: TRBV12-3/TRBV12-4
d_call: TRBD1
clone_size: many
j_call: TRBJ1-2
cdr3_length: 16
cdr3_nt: TGTGCCAGCAGTTTATTATTTGGGACAGGAAACTATGGCTACACCTTC
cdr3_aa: CASSLLFGTGNYGYTF

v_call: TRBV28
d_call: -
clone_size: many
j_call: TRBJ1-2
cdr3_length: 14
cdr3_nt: TGTGCCAGCAGTTTTAGCCAGGGGAGGCATGGCTACACCTTC
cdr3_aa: CASSFSQGRHGYTF

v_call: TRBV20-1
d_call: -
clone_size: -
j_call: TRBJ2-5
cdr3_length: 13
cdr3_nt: TGCAGTGCTAGAGGGGGGCCCGCAGAGACCCAGTACTTC
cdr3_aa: CSARGGPAETQYF

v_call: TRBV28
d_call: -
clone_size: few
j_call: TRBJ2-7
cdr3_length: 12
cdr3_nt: TGTGCCAGCAGACCGAACGCCTACGAGCAGTACTTC
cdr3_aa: CASRPNAYEQYF

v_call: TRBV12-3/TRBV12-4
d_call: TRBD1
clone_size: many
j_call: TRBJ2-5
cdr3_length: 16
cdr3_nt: TGTGCCAGCAGTTTATACCGGGACAGGGCGTGGGAGACCCAGTACTTC
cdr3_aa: CASSLYRDRAWETQYF

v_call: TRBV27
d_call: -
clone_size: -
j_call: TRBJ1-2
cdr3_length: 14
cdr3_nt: TGTGCCAGCAGTCCCCCGGGATACTCCTATGGCTACACCTTC
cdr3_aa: CASSPPGYSYGYTF

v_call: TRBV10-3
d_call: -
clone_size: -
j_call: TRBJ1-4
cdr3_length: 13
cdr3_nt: TGTGCCATCTCGGGGGCACTTTATGAAAAACTGCTTTTT
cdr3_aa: CAISGALYEKLLF

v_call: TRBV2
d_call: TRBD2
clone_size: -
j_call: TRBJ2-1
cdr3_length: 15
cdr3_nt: TGTGCCAGCAGTGAATGGACTAGCGGGGACTATGAGCAGTTCTTC
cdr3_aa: CASSEWTSGDYEQFF